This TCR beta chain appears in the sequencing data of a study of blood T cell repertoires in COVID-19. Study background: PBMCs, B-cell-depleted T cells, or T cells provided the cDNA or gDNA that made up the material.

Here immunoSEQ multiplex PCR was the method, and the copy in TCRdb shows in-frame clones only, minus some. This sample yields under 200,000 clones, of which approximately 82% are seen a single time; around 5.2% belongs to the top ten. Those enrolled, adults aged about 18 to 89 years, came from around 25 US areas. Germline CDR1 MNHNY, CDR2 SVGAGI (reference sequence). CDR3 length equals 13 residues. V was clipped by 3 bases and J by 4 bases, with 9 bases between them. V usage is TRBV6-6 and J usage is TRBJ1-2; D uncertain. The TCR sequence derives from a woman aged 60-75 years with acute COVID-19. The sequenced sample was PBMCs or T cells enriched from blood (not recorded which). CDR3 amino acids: CASSYEPGYGYTF. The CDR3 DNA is TGTGCCAGCAGTTATGAGCCAGGCTATGGCTACACCTTC.